This T cell receptor (beta chain) originates from a study of blood T cell repertoires in COVID-19. The protocol was immunoSEQ multiplex PCR, while the TCRdb copy is restricted to in-frame clones and leaves out a portion. Seen here are under 150,000 clones, roughly 84% observed once, and the top ten hold about 5.8%. Trimming stripped 10 bases from V and 0 bases from J, with 15 bases between. The CDR3 has 14 amino acids. The germline V gene has CDR1 LNHDA and CDR2 SQIVND (reference sequence). The study drew participants aged about 18 to 89 years from 20 to 30 US areas. Researchers sorted participants into cohorts using their self-reported clinical history.

The receptor was derived from a woman aged 50 to 65 who had been exposed to COVID-19. Sequenced material: PBMCs or T cells enriched from blood (not recorded which). The chain has TRBV19 and TRBJ1-1; tentative D call: TRBD1 (6 bases). The CDR3 region is CATQQGIMNTEAFF. As DNA, the CDR3 is TGTGCCACCCAACAGGGAATCATGAACACTGAAGCTTTCTTT.